In its sample, the clone carrying this TCR beta chain was seen many times. The target antigen is unknown. The sample belongs to a study of molecular identifiers for immune sequencing clone quantification. V was shortened by 4 bases and J by 4 bases, with 16 bases between the two germline ends. This CDR3 is 15 amino acids long. Germline CDR1 reads SGHAT; CDR2 reads FQNNGV. In preparing bulk TCR libraries, previously described methods and listed TCR primers were used. One entry per CDR3 protein results from TCRdb running MiXCR on the PCR reads. The sample lists under 15,000 distinct CDR3 sequences; roughly 15% were seen once. The study's findings and limits: Single-cell amounts of spiked Jurkat TCR RNA were reportedly detectable among roughly 950,000 naive cells. In naive cells, under 1% of molecules belonged to clones above 20 RNA copies, against over 98% in effector cells.

The rearrangement uses TRBV11-2 and TRBJ1-2; D uncertain. The receptor was isolated from a human donor in good health. Some libraries in this study had Jurkat cell RNA spiked in. Sequencing was carried out using naive CD8+ T cells from blood, with Jurkat cell RNA spiked in. As to subset: FACS-sorted CD8+CD4-CCR7+CD45RA+ naive T cells. The CDR3 coding sequence is TGTGCCAGCAGCTCGATTGGCTCCCTAAGCTATGGCTACACCTTC. Translating it yields CASSSIGSLSYGYTF.